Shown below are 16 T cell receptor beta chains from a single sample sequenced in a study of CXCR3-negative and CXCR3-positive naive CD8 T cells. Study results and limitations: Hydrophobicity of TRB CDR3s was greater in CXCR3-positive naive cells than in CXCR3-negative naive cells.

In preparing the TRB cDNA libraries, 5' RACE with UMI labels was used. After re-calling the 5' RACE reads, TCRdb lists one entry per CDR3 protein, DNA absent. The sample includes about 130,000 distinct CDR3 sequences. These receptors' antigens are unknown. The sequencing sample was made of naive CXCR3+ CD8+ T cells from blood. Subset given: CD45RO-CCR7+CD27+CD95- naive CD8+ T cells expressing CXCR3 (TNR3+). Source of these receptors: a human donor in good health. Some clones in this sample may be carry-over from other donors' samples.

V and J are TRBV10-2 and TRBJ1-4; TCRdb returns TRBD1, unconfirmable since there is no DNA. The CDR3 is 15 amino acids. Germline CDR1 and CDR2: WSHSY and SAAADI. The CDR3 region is CASSESGPPRRKLFF.

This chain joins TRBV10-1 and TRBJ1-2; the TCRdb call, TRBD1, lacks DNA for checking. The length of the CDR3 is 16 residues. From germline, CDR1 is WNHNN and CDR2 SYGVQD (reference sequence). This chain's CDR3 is CASSRDRGRRNYGYTF.

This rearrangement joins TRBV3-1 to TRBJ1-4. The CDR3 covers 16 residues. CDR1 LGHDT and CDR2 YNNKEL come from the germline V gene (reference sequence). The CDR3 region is CASSQGLWGSNEKLFF. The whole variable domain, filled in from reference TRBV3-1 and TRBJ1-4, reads DTAVSQTPKYLVTQMGNDKSIKCEQNLGHDTMYWYKQDSKKFLKIMFSYNNKELIINETVPNRFSPKSPDKAHLNLHINSLELGDSAVYFCASSQGLWGSNEKLFFGSGTQLSVL.

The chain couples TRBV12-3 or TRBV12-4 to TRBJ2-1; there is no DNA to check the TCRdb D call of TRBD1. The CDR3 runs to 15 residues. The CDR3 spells CASTPFPGGLNEQFF.

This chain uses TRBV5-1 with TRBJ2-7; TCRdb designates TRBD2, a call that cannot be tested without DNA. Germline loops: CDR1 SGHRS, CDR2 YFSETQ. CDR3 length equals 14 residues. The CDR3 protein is CASSFSGSLDEQYF.

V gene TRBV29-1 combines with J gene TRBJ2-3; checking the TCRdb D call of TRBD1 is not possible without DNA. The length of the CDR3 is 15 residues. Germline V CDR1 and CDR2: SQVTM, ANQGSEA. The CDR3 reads CSVEWRGDNTDTQYF.

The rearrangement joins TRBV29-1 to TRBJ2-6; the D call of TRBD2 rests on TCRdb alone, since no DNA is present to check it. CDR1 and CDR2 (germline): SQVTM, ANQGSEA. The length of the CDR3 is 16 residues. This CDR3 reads CSVEEEGFSGANVLTF.

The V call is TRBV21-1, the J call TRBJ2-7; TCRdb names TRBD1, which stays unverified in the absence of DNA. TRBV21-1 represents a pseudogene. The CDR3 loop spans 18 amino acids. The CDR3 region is CASSKKRTGNVNSYEQYF.

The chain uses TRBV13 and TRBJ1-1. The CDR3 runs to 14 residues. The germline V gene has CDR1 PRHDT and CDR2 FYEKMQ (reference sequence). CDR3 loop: CASSLNGEQTEAFF.

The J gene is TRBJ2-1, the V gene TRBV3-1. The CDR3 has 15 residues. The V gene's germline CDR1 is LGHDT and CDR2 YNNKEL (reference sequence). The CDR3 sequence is CASSHGVRSYNEQFF.

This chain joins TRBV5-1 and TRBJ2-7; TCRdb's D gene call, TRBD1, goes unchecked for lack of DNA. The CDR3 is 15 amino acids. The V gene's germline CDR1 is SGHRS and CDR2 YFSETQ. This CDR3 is CASSLVGERPYEQYF.

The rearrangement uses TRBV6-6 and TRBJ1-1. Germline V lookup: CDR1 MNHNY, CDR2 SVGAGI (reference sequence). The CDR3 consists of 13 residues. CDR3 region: CASSSLSALEAFF.

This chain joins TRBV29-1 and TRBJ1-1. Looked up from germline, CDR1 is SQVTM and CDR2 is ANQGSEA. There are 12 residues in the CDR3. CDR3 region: CSVLGGNTEAFF.

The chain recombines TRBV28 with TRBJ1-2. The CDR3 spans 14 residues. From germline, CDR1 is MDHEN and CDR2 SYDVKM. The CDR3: CASSPQSGPAGYTF.

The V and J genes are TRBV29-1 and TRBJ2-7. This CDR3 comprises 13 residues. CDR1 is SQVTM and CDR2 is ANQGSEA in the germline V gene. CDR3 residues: CSVGVAERYEQYF.

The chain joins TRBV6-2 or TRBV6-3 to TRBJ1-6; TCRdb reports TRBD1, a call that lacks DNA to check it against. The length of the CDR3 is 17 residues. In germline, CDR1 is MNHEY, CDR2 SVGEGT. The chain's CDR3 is CASSYSRHPGGDSPLHF.